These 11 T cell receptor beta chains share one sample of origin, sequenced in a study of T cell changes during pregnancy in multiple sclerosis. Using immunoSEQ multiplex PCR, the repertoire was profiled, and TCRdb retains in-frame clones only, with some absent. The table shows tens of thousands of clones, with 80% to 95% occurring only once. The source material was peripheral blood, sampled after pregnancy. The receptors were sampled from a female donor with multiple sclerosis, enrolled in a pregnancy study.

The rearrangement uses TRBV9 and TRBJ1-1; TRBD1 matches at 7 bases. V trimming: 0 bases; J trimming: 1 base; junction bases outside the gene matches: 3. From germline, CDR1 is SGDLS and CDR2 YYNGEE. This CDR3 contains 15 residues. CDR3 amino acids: CASSVAGQENTEAFF. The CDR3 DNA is TGTGCCAGCAGCGTAGCTGGACAGGAGAACACTGAAGCTTTCTTT. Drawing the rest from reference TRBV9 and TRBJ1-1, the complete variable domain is DSGVTQTPKHLITATGQRVTLRCSPRSGDLSVYWYQQSLDQGLQFLIQYYNGEERAKGNILERFSAQQFPDLHSELNLSSLELGDSALYFCASSVAGQENTEAFFGQGTRLTVV.

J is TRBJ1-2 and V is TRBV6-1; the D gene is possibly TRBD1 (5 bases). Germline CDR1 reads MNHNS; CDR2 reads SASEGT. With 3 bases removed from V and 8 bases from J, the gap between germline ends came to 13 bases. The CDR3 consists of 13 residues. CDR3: CASSEVRVGGYTF. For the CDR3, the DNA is TGTGCCAGCAGTGAGGTCAGGGTCGGCGGCTACACCTTC.

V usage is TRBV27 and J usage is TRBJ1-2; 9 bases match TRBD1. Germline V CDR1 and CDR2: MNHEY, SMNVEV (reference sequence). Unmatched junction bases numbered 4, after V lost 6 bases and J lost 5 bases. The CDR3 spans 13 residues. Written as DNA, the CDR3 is TGTGCCAGCAGCCCCGGGACAGGGTATGGCTACACCTTC. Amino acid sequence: CASSPGTGYGYTF.

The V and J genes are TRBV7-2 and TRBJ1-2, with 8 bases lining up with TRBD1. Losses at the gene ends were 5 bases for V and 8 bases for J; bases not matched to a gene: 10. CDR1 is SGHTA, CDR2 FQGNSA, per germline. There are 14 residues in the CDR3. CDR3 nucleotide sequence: TGTGCCAGCAGCCCAGACAGGGGTTGGCGCGGCTACACCTTC. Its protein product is CASSPDRGWRGYTF.

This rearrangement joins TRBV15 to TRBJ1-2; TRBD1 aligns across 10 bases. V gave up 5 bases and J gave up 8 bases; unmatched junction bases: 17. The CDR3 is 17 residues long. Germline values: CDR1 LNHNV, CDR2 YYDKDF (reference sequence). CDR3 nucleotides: TGTGCCACCAGCGTTCTTGGGGGGACAGGGGTCTCGAGGGGCTACACCTTC. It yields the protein CATSVLGGTGVSRGYTF.

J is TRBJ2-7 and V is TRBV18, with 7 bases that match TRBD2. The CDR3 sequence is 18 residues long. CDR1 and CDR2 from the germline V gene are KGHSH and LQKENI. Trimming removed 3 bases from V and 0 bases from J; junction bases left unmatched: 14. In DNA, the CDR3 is TGTGCCAGCTCACCGCCCTTACAGTCGCGGGGGTTCTCCTACGAGCAGTACTTC. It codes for CASSPPLQSRGFSYEQYF.

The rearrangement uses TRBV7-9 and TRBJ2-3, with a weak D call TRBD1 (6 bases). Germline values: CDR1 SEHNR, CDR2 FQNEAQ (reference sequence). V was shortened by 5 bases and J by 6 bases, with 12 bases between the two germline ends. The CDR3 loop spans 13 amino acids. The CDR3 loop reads CASSPRTADTQYF. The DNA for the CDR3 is TGTGCCAGCAGCCCTCGGACAGCCGATACGCAGTATTTT.

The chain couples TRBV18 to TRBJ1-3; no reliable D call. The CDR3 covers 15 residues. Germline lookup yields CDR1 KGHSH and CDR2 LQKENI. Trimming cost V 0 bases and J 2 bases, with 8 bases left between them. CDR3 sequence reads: CASSPPGATGNTIYF. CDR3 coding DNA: TGTGCCAGCTCACCACCGGGAGCGACTGGAAACACCATATATTTT. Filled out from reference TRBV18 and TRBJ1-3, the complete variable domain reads NAGVMQNPRHLVRRRGQEARLRCSPMKGHSHVYWYRQLPEEGLKFMVYLQKENIIDESGMPKERFSAEFPKEGPSILRIQQVVRGDSAAYFCASSPPGATGNTIYFGEGSWLTVV.

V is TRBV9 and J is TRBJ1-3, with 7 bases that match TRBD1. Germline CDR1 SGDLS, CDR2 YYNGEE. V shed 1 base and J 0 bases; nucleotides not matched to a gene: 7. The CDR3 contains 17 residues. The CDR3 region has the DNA TGTGCCAGCAGCGTACGACAGGGCCCGAGCTCTGGAAACACCATATATTTT. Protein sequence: CASSVRQGPSSGNTIYF.

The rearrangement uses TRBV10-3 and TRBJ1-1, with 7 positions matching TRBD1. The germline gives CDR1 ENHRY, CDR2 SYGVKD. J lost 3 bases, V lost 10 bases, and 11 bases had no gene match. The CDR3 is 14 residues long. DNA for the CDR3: TGTGCCACAGGGGGGTTCGGGGGTGACACTGAAGCTTTCTTT. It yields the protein CATGGFGGDTEAFF.

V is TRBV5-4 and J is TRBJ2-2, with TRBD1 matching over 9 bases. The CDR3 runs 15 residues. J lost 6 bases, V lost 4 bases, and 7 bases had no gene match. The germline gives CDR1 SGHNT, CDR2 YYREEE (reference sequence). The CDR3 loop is CASSVGQGRAGELFF. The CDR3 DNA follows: TGTGCCAGCAGCGTGGGACAGGGTCGGGCCGGGGAGCTGTTTTTT.